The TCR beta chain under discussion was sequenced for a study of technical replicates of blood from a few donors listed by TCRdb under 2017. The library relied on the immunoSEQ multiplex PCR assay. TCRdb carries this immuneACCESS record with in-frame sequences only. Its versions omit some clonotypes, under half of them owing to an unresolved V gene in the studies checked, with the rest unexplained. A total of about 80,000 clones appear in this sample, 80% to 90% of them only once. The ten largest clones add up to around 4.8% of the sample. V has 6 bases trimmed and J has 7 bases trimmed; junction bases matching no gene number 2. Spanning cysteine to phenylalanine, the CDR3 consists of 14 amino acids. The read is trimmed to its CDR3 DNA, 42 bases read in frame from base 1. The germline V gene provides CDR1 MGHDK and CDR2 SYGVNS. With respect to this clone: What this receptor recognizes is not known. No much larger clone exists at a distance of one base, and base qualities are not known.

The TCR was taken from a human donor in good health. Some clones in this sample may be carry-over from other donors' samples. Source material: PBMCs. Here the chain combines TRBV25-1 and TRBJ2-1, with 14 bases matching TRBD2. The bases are TGTGCCAGCAGGGGGACTAGCGGGAGTAATGAGCAGTTCTTC. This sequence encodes CASRGTSGSNEQFF.